The following is a T cell receptor beta chain sequence with its context. It has no known antigen specificity. No base quality values were provided; no much bigger clone lies one nucleotide off. Per the publication, the treatment or condition label means: allogeneic hematopoietic cell transplantation with graft depleted of TCRalphabeta T cells and CD19 B cells. The children who served as transplant recipients had been given grafts of TCRalphabeta/CD19-depleted allogeneic hematopoietic cells. The junction carries 11 bases between V and J, which are trimmed by 5 bases and 0 bases respectively. CDR1 and CDR2, looked up from the germline V gene, are MNHNS and SASEGT. From its cysteine to its phenylalanine, the CDR3 spans 16 amino acids. The sequence is cut down to CDR3 DNA, 48 bases in frame from base 1. This record belongs to a study of T-cell reconstitution after alpha-beta-depleted transplantation in children listed by TCRdb under 2016. Looking at the study overall: Using TCR repertoire profiling, the study followed T-cell immune reconstitution in a quantitative way in children after TCRalphabeta/CD19-depleted allogeneic hematopoietic cell transplantation. Results and caveats for the whole study, not just this receptor: Hyperexpanded clone frequencies declined over subsequent months; after one year, T-cell counts and TCRbeta diversity were mostly attributed to newly produced T cells. In some patients, the high TCRbeta diversity seen at day 60 was put down to recipient T cells and intrathymic progenitors that had survived conditioning. The apparently early recovery of alphabetaT-cell counts about two months after transplant reportedly depended on only several hundred rapidly expanded clones that came from non-depleted graft cells.

Library construction relied on PCR. This sample was sequenced with an Illumina HiSeq 2500. To normalize quantification of the TCRbeta repertoire, the TCR libraries were built with molecular barcoding that relied on unique molecular identifiers. TCRdb reanalyzed the raw reads on its own, using fastp at Q25 for trimming and MiXCR for clone calling, and kept in-frame beta chains. CDR3 protein duplicates are merged, each entry listing the most common genes and DNA. Counted in this sample were about 980,000 distinct CDR3 sequences; about 30% of them appeared once. Over 25% of the sample belongs to the ten largest clones.

The source was PBMCs, mostly from graft donor cells, collected 360 days after TCRalphabeta/CD19-depleted stem cell transplant. The rearrangement joined TRBV6-1 to TRBJ2-6, with the D gene uncertain. This clonotype was obtained from a boy younger than two who had a stem cell transplant for SCID, so the T cells may come from the graft donor. The nucleotide sequence reads as follows: TGTGCCAGCAGTCCGAGATTGAGCTCTGGGGCCAACGTCCTGACTTTC. It encodes CASSPRLSSGANVLTF.